Shown below are 16 T cell receptor beta chains from a single sample sequenced in a study of vaccination effects on CD4 cells after COVID-19. This table comes from immunoSEQ multiplex PCR, and its TCRdb copy is limited to in-frame clones, with some not included. The sample lists around 40,000 clones, 65% to 70% occurring once. With nine to eleven days of culture completed, CD4+ T cells were isolated. Antigens for these TCRs are unknown. This specimen was CD4+ T cells from PBMCs cultured without peptide, taken before COVID-19 vaccination. The receptors here all came from a human donor who received a COVID-19 vaccine.

The genes are TRBV5-5 and TRBJ2-5; D remains unclear. Germline V CDR1 and CDR2: SGHKS, YYEKEE (reference sequence). V dropped 0 bases and J dropped 5 bases, with 11 bases sitting between them. CDR3 length equals 14 residues. CDR3 sequence (DNA): TGTGCCAGCAGCTTGGAGGTAGAAGGGGAGACCCAGTACTTC. The encoded protein is CASSLEVEGETQYF.

A few counts support this clone. The V gene is TRBV5-1, the J gene TRBJ2-1; no clear D. V shed 6 bases and J shed 2 bases, with 15 bases lying between them. The germline V gene encodes CDR1 SGHRS and CDR2 YFSETQ. CDR3 size: 15 residues. Here the CDR3 DNA reads TGCGCCAGCAAATCGTCCGGGCTGACCTACAATGAGCAGTTCTTC. Protein: CASKSSGLTYNEQFF.

The chain is built from TRBV29-1 and TRBJ1-2, with D perhaps matching TRBD1 (5 bases). From germline, CDR1 is SQVTM and CDR2 ANQGSEA. The CDR3 covers 15 residues. The V gene lost 2 bases and the J gene lost 4 bases, with 17 bases spanning the gap. The CDR3 region is CSVEIPGQLGYGYTF. As DNA, the CDR3 is TGCAGCGTTGAAATTCCGGGGCAGCTGGGCTATGGCTACACCTTC.

V usage is TRBV6-5 and J usage is TRBJ2-7; the D gene is possibly TRBD1 (6 bases). This CDR3 has 14 residues. The germline gives CDR1 MNHEY, CDR2 SVGAGI. The V end lost 8 bases, the J end lost 3 bases, and 17 bases lay between the germline ends. The CDR3 region is CASWKQGTSYEQYF. CDR3 DNA: TGTGCCAGCTGGAAACAGGGCACCAGCTACGAGCAGTACTTC.

The gene calls are TRBV6-6 and TRBJ2-3, with no clear D. Trimming took off 5 bases at V and 5 bases at J, with 11 bases between the two ends. CDR1 is MNHNY, CDR2 SVGAGI, per germline (reference sequence). The CDR3 covers 13 residues. CDR3 in amino acids: CASSQPDGDTQYF. The CDR3 nucleotides are TGTGCCAGCAGTCAACCCGATGGAGATACGCAGTATTTT.

V and J are TRBV6-4 and TRBJ1-3, with TRBD1 identical over 11 bases. The CDR3 contains 18 residues. Trimming at V came to 2 bases and at J to 2 bases, leaving 8 bases not matched to a gene. The germline CDR1 and CDR2 sequences are MRHNA and SNTAGT. The CDR3 coding sequence is TGTGCCAGCAGTGACGGAGGACAGGGGGCCCGGCCTGGAAACACCATATATTTT. This codes for CASSDGGQGARPGNTIYF.

This clone was seen a single time. This sequence joins TRBV5-1 and TRBJ1-1; tentatively, D is TRBD1 (6 bases). The CDR3 spans 15 residues. The germline V and J ends were trimmed by 4 bases and 6 bases, with 19 bases remaining between them. Germline V gene sequence: CDR1 SGHRS, CDR2 YFSETQ. The CDR3 coding sequence is TGCGCCAGCAGCGATGCCTCGACAGGAACGGCTGAAGCTTTCTTT. As protein: CASSDASTGTAEAFF.

V gene TRBV29-1 combines with J gene TRBJ2-2; 10 nucleotides line up with TRBD2. Germline-derived CDR1 and CDR2 are SQVTM and ANQGSEA. Trimming took 6 bases from V and 7 from J; bases not matched to a gene: 5. This CDR3 region has 13 residues. The chain's CDR3 is CSVSGGAGGELFF. The CDR3, as DNA: TGCAGCGTAAGCGGGGGGGCTGGCGGGGAGCTGTTTTTT.

Only one count was recorded for this clone. The genes are TRBV27 and TRBJ2-7, with D perhaps matching TRBD1 or TRBD2 (7 bases each). The germline gives CDR1 MNHEY, CDR2 SMNVEV (reference sequence). This CDR3 spans 14 amino acids. Deletions cut 8 bases from V and 4 bases from J, with 18 bases between. The CDR3 DNA reads TGTGCCAGCCAAAGTTCCAGGGGGGGGTACGAGCAGTACTTC. It codes for CASQSSRGGYEQYF.

This chain connects TRBV5-1 to TRBJ2-1; unclear D gene. The CDR3 totals 15 residues. V gave up 4 bases and J gave up 0 bases, with 11 bases separating them. Germline values: CDR1 SGHRS, CDR2 YFSETQ. The CDR3 DNA is TGCGCCAGCAGCGAGACGGGCCCCTCCTACAATGAGCAGTTCTTC. It encodes CASSETGPSYNEQFF.

The gene calls are TRBV19 and TRBJ2-7; TRBD1 might be the D (6 bases). V lost 4 bases to trimming and J lost 4 bases, with 14 bases between them. Germline CDR1 reads LNHDA; CDR2 reads SQIVND (reference sequence). The length of the CDR3 is 14 residues. CDR3 residues: CASSRETGPYEQYF. CDR3 nucleotides: TGTGCCAGTAGTAGGGAGACAGGACCGTACGAGCAGTACTTC.

This clone has more than one count but fewer than ten. The gene calls are TRBV6-1 and TRBJ1-6; 7 bases map to TRBD1. V lost 2 bases to trimming and J lost 8 bases; unmatched junction nucleotides: 6. The CDR3 is 15 residues long. Per the germline V gene, CDR1 is MNHNS and CDR2 is SASEGT. The CDR3 DNA is TGTGCCAGCAGTGAATCTTGGACAGGTGATTCACCCCTCCACTTT. Protein sequence: CASSESWTGDSPLHF.

The V and J genes are TRBV15 and TRBJ1-2, with 12 bases lining up with TRBD1. The CDR3 extends over 14 amino acids. J lost 7 bases, V lost 4 bases, and 4 bases had no gene match. Per the germline V gene, CDR1 is LNHNV and CDR2 is YYDKDF (reference sequence). CDR3 coding DNA: TGTGCCACCAGCATTGGGGACAGGGGGCTTGGCTACACCTTC. It is translated as CATSIGDRGLGYTF.

The CDR3 DNA is TGTGCCAGCAGCGCCGGGGGGTTTAGCAAAAACATTCAGTACTTC. It is translated as CASSAGGFSKNIQYF. This chain links TRBV5-6 with TRBJ2-4, with TRBD2 matching 7 bases. The CDR3 contains 15 residues. J gave up 3 bases and V 4 bases, and 7 bases lay outside the gene matches. Germline V CDR1 and CDR2: SGHDT, YYEEEE.

V is TRBV18 and J is TRBJ2-7; D gene unclear. Looked up from germline, CDR1 is KGHSH and CDR2 is LQKENI. This CDR3 is built from 12 residues. Trimming stripped 3 bases from V and 3 bases from J, with 6 bases between. The CDR3 DNA reads as TGTGCCAGCTCACCTGGGCGCTACGAGCAGTACTTC. Translating it yields CASSPGRYEQYF.

The J gene is TRBJ2-7, the V gene TRBV5-1, with unresolved D. V lost 4 bases and J 0 bases, leaving 11 bases between the germline ends. Germline CDR1 reads SGHRS; CDR2 reads YFSETQ. This CDR3 contains 14 residues. The CDR3 reads CASSKDDTSYEQYF. As DNA, the CDR3 is TGCGCCAGCAGCAAGGACGATACCTCCTACGAGCAGTACTTC.